This entry lists 23 T cell receptor beta chains sequenced from one sample in a study of blood T cell repertoires in COVID-19. TCRdb's table, derived via immunoSEQ multiplex PCR, lists solely in-frame clones and lacks some. The sample lists 150,000 to 250,000 clones, 80% to 90% occurring once. The sequenced sample consisted of PBMCs or T cells enriched from blood (not recorded which). The receptors were gathered from a man aged 35-49 years who had recovered from COVID-19.

This clone has only one observation. V gene TRBV3-1 (or the pseudogene TRBV3-2) combines with J gene TRBJ1-4; 7 bases align to TRBD1. The CDR3 covers 17 residues. The germline CDR1 and CDR2 sequences are LGHDT and YNNKEL (reference sequence). V dropped 4 bases and J dropped 5; count of bases not matched to a gene: 13. CDR3 DNA sequence: TGTGCCAGCAGCCCCAACCGATTAGGGGGCGTGAATGAAAAACTGTTTTTT. This encodes CASSPNRLGGVNEKLFF.

The DNA of the CDR3 is TGTGCCAGCAGGAGGTTGGCTAGCGGGATCTACGAGCAGTACTTC. Amino acids: CASRRLASGIYEQYF. The V and J genes are TRBV27 and TRBJ2-7; 9 nucleotides align to TRBD2. Germline trimming cut 6 bases from V and 3 bases from J; bases unmatched to any gene: 9. This CDR3 is built from 15 residues. Per germline, CDR1 MNHEY and CDR2 SMNVEV (reference sequence).

This clone was seen only once. This sequence joins TRBV27 and TRBJ2-4; D remains unclear. Trimming shortened V by 5 bases and J by 0 bases, and 11 bases separated the two germline ends. The CDR3 runs to 15 residues. Germline V gene lookup returns CDR1 MNHEY and CDR2 SMNVEV (reference sequence). This chain's CDR3 is CASSTRSLAKNIQYF. CDR3 nucleotides: TGTGCCAGCAGTACAAGGAGTTTAGCCAAAAACATTCAGTACTTC.

The chain carries TRBV3-1 (or the pseudogene TRBV3-2) and TRBJ1-5; 8 bases are a match to TRBD1. CDR1 LGHDT and CDR2 YNNKEL come from the germline V gene (reference sequence). Unmatched junction bases numbered 4, after V lost 0 bases and J lost 3 bases. The CDR3 has 16 amino acids. The DNA of the CDR3 is TGTGCCAGCAGCCAAGATGGCAGGGGGCTCAATCAGCCCCAGCATTTT. It encodes CASSQDGRGLNQPQHF.

CDR3 nucleotides: TGTGCCAGCTCACCACGTAGTCAGGGGGCGAATAAGGCCTATGGCTACACCTTC. This translates into CASSPRSQGANKAYGYTF. The gene calls are TRBV18 and TRBJ1-2; 8 positions agree with TRBD1. Germline V gene data show CDR1 as KGHSH and CDR2 as LQKENI. J lost 4 bases, V lost 1 base, and 14 bases had no gene match. There are 18 residues in the CDR3. Full variable domain (outside the CDR3, taken from reference TRBV18 and TRBJ1-2): NAGVMQNPRHLVRRRGQEARLRCSPMKGHSHVYWYRQLPEEGLKFMVYLQKENIIDESGMPKERFSAEFPKEGPSILRIQQVVRGDSAAYFCASSPRSQGANKAYGYTFGSGTRLTVV.

This clone was counted a single time. The chain uses TRBV19 and TRBJ1-5; possible D gene TRBD1, 6 bases. V was cut by 3 bases and J by 3 bases, with 15 bases left in between. Looked up from germline, CDR1 is LNHDA and CDR2 is SQIVND (reference sequence). The length of the CDR3 is 16 residues. DNA of the CDR3: TGTGCCAGTAGTATCGGTTATAACAGGGCCAATCAGCCCCAGCATTTT. This translates into CASSIGYNRANQPQHF.

The genes are TRBV7-3 and TRBJ2-3; maybe TRBD1 (5 bases). Germline CDR1 SGHTA, CDR2 FQGTGA. The CDR3 has 14 amino acids. Trimming stripped 4 bases from V and 5 bases from J, with 13 bases between. CDR3 amino acids: CASSWQGGRDTQYF. CDR3 bases: TGTGCCAGCAGCTGGCAGGGTGGAAGAGATACGCAGTATTTT.

This sequence joins TRBV7-2 and TRBJ2-7; 7 nucleotides agree with TRBD1. Germline trimming cut 3 bases from V and 2 bases from J; bases unmatched to any gene: 1. Germline V gives CDR1 SGHTA, CDR2 FQGNSA. CDR3 size: 13 residues. In nucleotides, the CDR3 is TGTGCCAGCAGCTTCGACAGGGCCTACGAGCAGTACTTC. Its protein is CASSFDRAYEQYF.

This clone has a handful of counts. This chain links TRBV7-2 with TRBJ1-4, with TRBD1 matching over 10 bases. This CDR3 region has 15 residues. Trimming cost V 5 bases and J 4 bases; bases outside gene matches: 4. Germline CDR1 and CDR2: SGHTA and FQGNSA. The CDR3 region has the DNA TGTGCCAGCAGCAGAGACAGGGGGCATAATGAAAAACTGTTTTTT. Translation gives CASSRDRGHNEKLFF.

V usage is TRBV7-9 and J usage is TRBJ2-5; the D gene is possibly TRBD2 (5 bases). In germline, CDR1 is SEHNR, CDR2 FQNEAQ (reference sequence). This CDR3 is 16 amino acids long. The V end was cut by 5 bases, the J end by 3 bases, with 19 bases between. In DNA form, the CDR3 reads TGTGCCAGCAGCCCCAAGACGGGATTGGGGAAAGAGACCCAGTACTTC. It translates to CASSPKTGLGKETQYF.

This CDR3 reads CASSLEIGAGVNEQYF. The CDR3 bases are TGCGCCAGCAGCTTGGAGATTGGAGCGGGAGTTAACGAGCAGTACTTC. The chain employs TRBV5-1 and TRBJ2-7; TRBD2 aligns across 8 bases. J lost 5 bases, V lost 0 bases, and 10 bases had no gene match. CDR3 size: 16 residues. The germline V gene encodes CDR1 SGHRS and CDR2 YFSETQ. The full variable domain, in which reference TRBV5-1 and TRBJ2-7 provide the parts outside the CDR3, is KAGVTQTPRYLIKTRGQQVTLSCSPISGHRSVSWYQQTPGQGLQFLFEYFSETQRNKGNFPGRFSGRQFSNSRSEMNVSTLELGDSALYLCASSLEIGAGVNEQYFGPGTRLTVT.

The rearrangement uses TRBV9 and TRBJ2-1, with 8 nucleotides matching TRBD2. V lost 0 bases to trimming and J lost 7 bases; unmatched junction nucleotides: 6. The CDR3 has 15 amino acids. Germline V gene sequence: CDR1 SGDLS, CDR2 YYNGEE. CDR3 amino acids: CASSVGFSGDNEQFF. The CDR3 DNA follows: TGTGCCAGCAGCGTAGGATTTAGCGGGGATAATGAGCAGTTCTTC.

This chain's CDR3 is CASSQASGRFNEQFF. The DNA for the CDR3 is TGTGCCAGCAGCCAAGCTAGCGGGAGATTTAATGAGCAGTTCTTC. The rearrangement links TRBV4-2 to TRBJ2-1; 10 bases fit TRBD2. Germline V CDR1 and CDR2: LGHNA, YNFKEQ. With V trimmed by 1 base and J by 7 bases, 4 bases remained unmatched. CDR3 length: 15 amino acids.

J is TRBJ2-1 and V is TRBV10-3; TRBD2 aligns across 10 bases. CDR3 length: 16 residues. V trimming: 3 bases; J trimming: 7 bases; junction bases outside the gene matches: 9. Per the germline V gene, CDR1 is ENHRY and CDR2 is SYGVKD. The CDR3 DNA reads TGTGCCATCAGTGATACTACTAGCGGGAACCGTAATGAGCAGTTCTTC. Protein sequence: CAISDTTSGNRNEQFF.

The chain couples TRBV7-2 to TRBJ1-5; possible D gene TRBD1, 6 bases. This CDR3 has 16 amino acids. Trimming stripped 1 base from V and 2 bases from J, with 12 bases between. Germline CDR1 and CDR2: SGHTA and FQGNSA. The CDR3 loop reads CASSLVGGAGNQPQHF. The CDR3 bases are TGTGCCAGCAGCTTAGTCGGGGGGGCAGGCAATCAGCCCCAGCATTTT. Drawing the rest from reference TRBV7-2 and TRBJ1-5, the complete variable domain is GAGVSQSPSNKVTEKGKDVELRCDPISGHTALYWYRQSLGQGLEFLIYFQGNSAPDKSGLPSDRFSAERTGGSVSTLTIQRTQQEDSAVYLCASSLVGGAGNQPQHFGDGTRLSIL.

The V gene is TRBV6-2 or TRBV6-3, the J gene TRBJ2-4, with D perhaps TRBD1 (5 bases). This CDR3 spans 20 amino acids. Trimming removed 2 bases at V and 2 bases at J, with 25 bases between. CDR1 and CDR2 from the germline V gene are MNHEY and SVGEGT. The CDR3 loop reads CASSYRTQREGDRPKNIQYF. Written as DNA, the CDR3 is TGTGCCAGCAGTTACCGGACACAAAGAGAAGGAGACCGCCCCAAAAACATTCAGTACTTC.

The V and J genes are TRBV2 and TRBJ2-1; 11 bases align to TRBD2. Germline loops: CDR1 SNHLY, CDR2 FYNNEI. With V trimmed by 0 bases and J by 15 bases, 7 bases remained unmatched. The CDR3 runs 14 residues. This chain's CDR3 is CASSEALSGRARFF. CDR3 nucleotides: TGTGCCAGCAGTGAAGCGCTTAGCGGGAGGGCCAGGTTCTTC.

This sequence joins TRBV23-1 and TRBJ2-3; 16 nucleotides line up with TRBD2. TRBV23-1 has ORF status, its function being uncertain. The CDR3 runs to 23 residues. The trim removed 0 bases at V and 2 bases at J, leaving 17 bases unmatched. CDR3 in amino acids: CASSQSVASGTSGRALSTDTQYF. The CDR3 coding sequence is TGCGCCAGCAGTCAATCTGTTGCATCCGGGACTAGCGGGAGGGCCTTATCCACAGATACGCAGTATTTT.

The rearrangement uses TRBV5-8 and TRBJ1-2, with D possibly matching TRBD1 (5 bases). The CDR3 has 15 amino acids. Trimming removed 4 bases from V and 2 bases from J, with 15 bases in between. Germline values: CDR1 SGHTS, CDR2 YDEGEE. This CDR3 is CASSHFMAGNYGYTF. The CDR3 DNA sequence: TGTGCCAGCAGCCACTTTATGGCAGGGAACTATGGCTACACCTTC. Supplemented by reference TRBV5-8 and TRBJ1-2, the full variable domain reads EAGVTQSPTHLIKTRGQQATLRCSPISGHTSVYWYQQALGLGLQFLLWYDEGEERNRGNFPPRFSGRQFPNYSSELNVNALELEDSALYLCASSHFMAGNYGYTFGSGTRLTVV.

CDR3 in amino acids: CASIWGGADTEAFF. The CDR3 DNA reads TGTGCCAGCATCTGGGGGGGAGCGGACACTGAAGCTTTCTTT. This chain links TRBV28 with TRBJ1-1; D perhaps matches TRBD1 (5 bases). Between the trimmed V and J ends, which lost 7 bases and 3 bases, there was a span of 15 bases. Germline V gene sequence: CDR1 MDHEN, CDR2 SYDVKM. The CDR3 length is 14 residues.

This clone was recorded only once. This chain joins TRBV14 and TRBJ2-1, with no clear D. CDR1 is SGHDN and CDR2 is FVKESK in the germline V gene. The CDR3 sequence is 13 residues long. V was trimmed by 2 bases and J by 2 bases, leaving 4 bases between them. The CDR3 region is CASSQLPYNEQFF. Here the CDR3 DNA reads TGTGCCAGCAGCCAACTCCCCTACAATGAGCAGTTCTTC.

The V call is TRBV7-8, the J call TRBJ2-1, with 14 positions matching TRBD2. The CDR3 is 16 residues long. The germline CDR1 and CDR2 sequences are SGHVS and FQNEAQ. V gave up 5 bases and J gave up 5 bases; unmatched junction bases: 5. The CDR3 DNA sequence: TGTGCCAGCAGCCCCGGGACTAGCGGGAGACACAATGAGCAGTTCTTC. This codes for CASSPGTSGRHNEQFF.

The rearrangement uses TRBV19 and TRBJ1-5; no clear D gene. The CDR3 sequence is 13 residues long. Trimming took 4 bases from V and 4 from J, leaving 8 bases between them. CDR1 is LNHDA, CDR2 SQIVND, per germline (reference sequence). The CDR3 DNA reads as TGTGCCAGTAGTAACGGGTTAAATCAGCCCCAGCATTTT. The encoded protein is CASSNGLNQPQHF.